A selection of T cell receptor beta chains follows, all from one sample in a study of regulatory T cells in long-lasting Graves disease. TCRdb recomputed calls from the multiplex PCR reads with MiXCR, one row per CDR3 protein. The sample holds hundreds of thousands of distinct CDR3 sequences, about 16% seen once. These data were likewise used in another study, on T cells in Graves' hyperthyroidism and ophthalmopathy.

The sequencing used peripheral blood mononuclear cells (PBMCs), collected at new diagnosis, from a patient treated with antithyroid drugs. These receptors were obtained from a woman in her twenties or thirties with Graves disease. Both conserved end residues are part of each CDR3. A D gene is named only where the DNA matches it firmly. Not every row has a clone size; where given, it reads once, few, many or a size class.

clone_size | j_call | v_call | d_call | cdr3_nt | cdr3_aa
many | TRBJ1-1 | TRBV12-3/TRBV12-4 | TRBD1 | TGTGCCAGCAGTACGACCCCAGGGGGGCCCGGGAACACTGAAGCTTTCTTT | CASSTTPGGPGNTEAFF
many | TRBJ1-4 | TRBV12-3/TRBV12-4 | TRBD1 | TGTGCCAGCAGGGACAGGGATCCAGGAAAACTGTTTTTT | CASRDRDPGKLFF
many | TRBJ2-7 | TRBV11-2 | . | TGTGCCAGCAGCCAGCAGACAGGCTCCTACGAGCAGTACTTC | CASSQQTGSYEQYF
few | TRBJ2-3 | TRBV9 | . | TGTGCCAGCAGCGGGGTAGCGATAGATACGCAGTATTTT | CASSGVAIDTQYF
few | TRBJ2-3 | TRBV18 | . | TGTGCCAGCCCACCAGTGGATCGGGGCACAGATACGCAGTATTTT | CASPPVDRGTDTQYF
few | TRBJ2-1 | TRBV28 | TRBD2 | TGTGCCAGCAGACACAGTAGCGGGAGATACAATGAGCAGCTCTTC | CASRHSSGRYNEQLF
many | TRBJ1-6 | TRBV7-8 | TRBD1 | TGTGCCAGCAGCCTAACGGGACAGGGTGCCCGAGGATCACCCCTCCACTTT | CASSLTGQGARGSPLHF
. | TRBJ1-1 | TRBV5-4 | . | TGTGCCAGCAGAAGTAGGGGGAGCACTGAAGCTTTCTTT | CASRSRGSTEAFF
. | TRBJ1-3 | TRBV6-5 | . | TGTGCCAGCAGTTACCGTGGGGGTTTGTCTGGAAACACCATATATTTT | CASSYRGGLSGNTIYF
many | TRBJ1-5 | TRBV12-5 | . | TGTGCTAGTGGTTCGTCAGGGTCTAATCAGCCCCAGCATTTT | CASGSSGSNQPQHF
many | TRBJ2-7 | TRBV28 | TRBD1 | TGTGCCAGTATCGGGACAGGGACGGGTGAGCAGTACTTC | CASIGTGTGEQYF
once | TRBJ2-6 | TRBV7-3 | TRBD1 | TGTGCCAGCGGAGCAGGGGGTTCTGGGGCCAACGTCCTGACTTTC | CASGAGGSGANVLTF
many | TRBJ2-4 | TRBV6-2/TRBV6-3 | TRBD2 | TGTGCCAGCAGTGCCCGTTTCCAGCGGGAGCGAATTCCAAACATTCAGTACTTC | CASSARFQRERIPNIQYF
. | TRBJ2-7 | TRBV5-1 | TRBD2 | TGCGCCAGCAGCTTGGTATCTACGACTAGCGGGGCATCCTACGAGCAGTACTTC | CASSLVSTTSGASYEQYF
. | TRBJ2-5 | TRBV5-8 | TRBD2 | TGTGCCAGCAGCTTGGAAGGGACTAGCGTCGCGGAGACCCAGTACTTC | CASSLEGTSVAETQYF
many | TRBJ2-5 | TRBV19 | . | TGTGCCAGTAGCACAGGGTTGGTAGAGACCCAGTACTTC | CASSTGLVETQYF
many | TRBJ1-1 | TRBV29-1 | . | TGCAGCGTTGTTTTTCAGAACACTGAAGCTTTCTTT | CSVVFQNTEAFF
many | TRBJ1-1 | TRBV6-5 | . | TGTGCCAGCAGTTACGATCGCAGTGAAGCTTTCTTT | CASSYDRSEAFF
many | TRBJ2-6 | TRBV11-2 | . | TGTGCCAGCACCCTCTCTGGGGCCAACGTCCTGACTTTC | CASTLSGANVLTF
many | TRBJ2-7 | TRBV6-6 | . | TGTGCCAGCAGTTACTCGGAGGGGGACTACGAGCAGTACTTC | CASSYSEGDYEQYF
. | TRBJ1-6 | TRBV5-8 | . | TGTGCCAGCAGTTATGGGCTCAGGGGTAATTCACCCCTCCACTTT | CASSYGLRGNSPLHF
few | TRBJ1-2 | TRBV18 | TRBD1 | TGTGCCAGCTCACCGGGACAGGGGCTCTATGGCTACACCTTC | CASSPGQGLYGYTF
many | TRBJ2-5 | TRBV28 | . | TGTGCCAGCAGGGGGACGGAGACCCAGTACTTC | CASRGTETQYF
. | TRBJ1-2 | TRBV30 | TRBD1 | TGTGCCTGGAGTGAGGGACAGCCATATGGCTACACCTTC | CAWSEGQPYGYTF
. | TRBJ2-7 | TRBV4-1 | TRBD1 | TGCGCCAGCAGCCAGGGGACAGACCGCTACGAGCAGTACTTC | CASSQGTDRYEQYF
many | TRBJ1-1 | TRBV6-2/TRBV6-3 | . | TGTGCCAGCAGTTACTCGAACGGGGACACTGAAGCTTTCTTT | CASSYSNGDTEAFF
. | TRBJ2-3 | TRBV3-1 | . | TGTGCCAGCAGCCAAGCAGCCGGCGCAGATACGCAGTATTTT | CASSQAAGADTQYF
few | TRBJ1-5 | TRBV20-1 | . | TGCAGTGCCCCGGGGCGGGATTTGAGCAATCAGCCCCAGCATTTT | CSAPGRDLSNQPQHF
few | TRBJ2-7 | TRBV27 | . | TGTGCCAGCAGACCGATGGCGAGGGGCTACGAGCAGTACTTC | CASRPMARGYEQYF
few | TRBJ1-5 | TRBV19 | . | TGTGCCAGTAGTACTTCAGGGAGGAATCAGCCCCAGCATTTT | CASSTSGRNQPQHF
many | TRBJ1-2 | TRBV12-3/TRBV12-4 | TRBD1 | TGTGCCAGCAGTTTAGTGGGGACAGGGGGCAGCTACACCTTC | CASSLVGTGGSYTF
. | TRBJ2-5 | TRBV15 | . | TGTGCCACCAGCAGTCTCTCGGACAGAGGAAAAGAGACCCAGTACTTC | CATSSLSDRGKETQYF
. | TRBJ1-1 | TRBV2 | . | TGTGCCAGCAGTAGGACAGCCATAGAAGCTTTCTTT | CASSRTAIEAFF
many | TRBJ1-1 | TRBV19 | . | TGTGCCAGTAGGGTTCAGGCGAACACTGAAGCTTTCTTT | CASRVQANTEAFF
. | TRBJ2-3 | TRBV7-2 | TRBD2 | TGTGCCAGCAGCTTGGGACTAGCGGTGGGCACAGATACGCAGTATTTT | CASSLGLAVGTDTQYF
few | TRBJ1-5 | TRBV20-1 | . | TGCAGTGCTAGAGGCGGGCAGCCCCAGCATTTT | CSARGGQPQHF
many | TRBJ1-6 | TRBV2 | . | TGTGCCAGCACCAACGGGCATAATTCACCCCTCCACTTT | CASTNGHNSPLHF
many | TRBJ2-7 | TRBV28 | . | TGTGCCAGCAGAACCCCTGGGCCCCCCTACGAGCAGTACTTC | CASRTPGPPYEQYF
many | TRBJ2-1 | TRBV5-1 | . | TGCGCCAGCAGCTTGGGCGGTGGGGCTCGAGGAGAGCAGTTCTTC | CASSLGGGARGEQFF
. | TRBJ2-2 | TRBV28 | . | TGTGCCAGCAGTTTGTTCAAGGGGCCCGGGGAGCTGTTTTTT | CASSLFKGPGELFF
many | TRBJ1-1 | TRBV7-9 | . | TGTGCCATTTGGCGAACGAACACTGAAGCTTTCTTT | CAIWRTNTEAFF
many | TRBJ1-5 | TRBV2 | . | TGTGCCAGCAGTCAACTCGGGGGCAATCAGCCCCAGCATTTT | CASSQLGGNQPQHF